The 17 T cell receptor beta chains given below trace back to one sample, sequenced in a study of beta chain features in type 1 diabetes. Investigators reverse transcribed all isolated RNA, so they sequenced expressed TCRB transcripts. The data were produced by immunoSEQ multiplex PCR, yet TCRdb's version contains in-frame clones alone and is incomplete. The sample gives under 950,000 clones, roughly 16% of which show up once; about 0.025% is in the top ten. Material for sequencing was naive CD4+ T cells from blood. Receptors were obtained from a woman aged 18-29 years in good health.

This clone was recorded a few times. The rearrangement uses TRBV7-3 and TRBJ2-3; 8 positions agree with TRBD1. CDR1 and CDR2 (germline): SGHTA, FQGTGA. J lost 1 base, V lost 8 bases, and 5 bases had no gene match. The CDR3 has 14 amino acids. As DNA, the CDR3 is TGTGCCAGCTCCCAACAGGGGGGCACAGATACGCAGTATTTT. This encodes CASSQQGGTDTQYF. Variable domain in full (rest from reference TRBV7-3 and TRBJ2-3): GAGVSQTPSNKVTEKGKYVELRCDPISGHTALYWYRQSLGQGPEFLIYFQGTGAADDSGLPNDRFFAVRPEGSVSTLKIQRTERGDSAVYLCASSQQGGTDTQYFGPGTRLTVL.

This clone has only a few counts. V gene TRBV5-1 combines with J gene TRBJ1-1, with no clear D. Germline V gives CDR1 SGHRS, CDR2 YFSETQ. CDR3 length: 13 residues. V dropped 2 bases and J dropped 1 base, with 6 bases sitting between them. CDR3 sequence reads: CASSFSPNTEAFF. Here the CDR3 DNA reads TGCGCCAGCAGCTTTAGTCCGAACACTGAAGCTTTCTTT. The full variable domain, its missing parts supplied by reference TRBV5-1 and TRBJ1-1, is KAGVTQTPRYLIKTRGQQVTLSCSPISGHRSVSWYQQTPGQGLQFLFEYFSETQRNKGNFPGRFSGRQFSNSRSEMNVSTLELGDSALYLCASSFSPNTEAFFGQGTRLTVV.

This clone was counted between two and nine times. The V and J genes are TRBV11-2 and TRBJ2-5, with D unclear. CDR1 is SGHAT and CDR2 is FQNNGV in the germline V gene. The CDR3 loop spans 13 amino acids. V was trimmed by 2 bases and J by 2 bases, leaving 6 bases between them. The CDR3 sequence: CASSLSHQETQYF. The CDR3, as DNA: TGTGCCAGCAGCTTATCCCATCAAGAGACCCAGTACTTC.

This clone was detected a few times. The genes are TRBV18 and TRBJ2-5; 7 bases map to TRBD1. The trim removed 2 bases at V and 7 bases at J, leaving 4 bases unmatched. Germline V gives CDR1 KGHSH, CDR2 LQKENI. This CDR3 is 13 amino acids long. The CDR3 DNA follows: TGTGCCAGCTCACCAGGGACAGACGGGACCCAGTACTTC. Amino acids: CASSPGTDGTQYF.

The CDR3 DNA is TGTGCCAGCACCCTTGGGGGCACAGATACGCAGTATTTT. Its translation is CASTLGGTDTQYF. V gene TRBV5-8 combines with J gene TRBJ2-3; no firm D call. Trimming left V 6 bases short and J 1 base short, with 9 bases between. CDR3 size: 13 residues. The V gene's germline CDR1 is SGHTS and CDR2 YDEGEE.

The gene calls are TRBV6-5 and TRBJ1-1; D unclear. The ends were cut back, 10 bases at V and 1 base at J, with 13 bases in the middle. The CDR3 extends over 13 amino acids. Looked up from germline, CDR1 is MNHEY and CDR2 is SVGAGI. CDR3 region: CATKQLRNTEAFF. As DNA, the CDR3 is TGTGCCACAAAACAGCTTCGGAACACTGAAGCTTTCTTT.

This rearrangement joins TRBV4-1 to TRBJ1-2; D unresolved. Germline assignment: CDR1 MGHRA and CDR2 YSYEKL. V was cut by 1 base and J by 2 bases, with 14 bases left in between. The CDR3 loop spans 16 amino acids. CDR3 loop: CASSQGKAMANYGYTF. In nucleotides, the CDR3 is TGCGCCAGCAGCCAAGGAAAGGCGATGGCGAACTATGGCTACACCTTC.

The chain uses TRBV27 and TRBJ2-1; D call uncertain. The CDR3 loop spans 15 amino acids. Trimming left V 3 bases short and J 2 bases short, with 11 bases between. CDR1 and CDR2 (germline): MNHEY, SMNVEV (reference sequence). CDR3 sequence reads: CASSFTPGTYNEQFF. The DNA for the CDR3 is TGTGCCAGCAGTTTTACTCCAGGCACCTACAATGAGCAGTTCTTC.

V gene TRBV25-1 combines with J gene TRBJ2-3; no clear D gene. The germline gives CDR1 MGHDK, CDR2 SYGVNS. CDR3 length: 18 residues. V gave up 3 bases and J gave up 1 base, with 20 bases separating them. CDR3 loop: CASSDLQNWGLGTDTQYF. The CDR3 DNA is TGTGCCAGCAGTGATCTCCAGAACTGGGGTCTTGGCACAGATACGCAGTATTTT.

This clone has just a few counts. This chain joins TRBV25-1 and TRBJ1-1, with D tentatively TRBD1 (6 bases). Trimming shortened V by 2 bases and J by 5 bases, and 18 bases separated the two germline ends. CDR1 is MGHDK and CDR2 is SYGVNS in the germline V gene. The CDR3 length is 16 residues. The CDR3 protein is CASSEVGRGGATEAFF. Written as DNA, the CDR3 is TGTGCCAGCAGTGAAGTGGGGAGAGGGGGGGCTACTGAAGCTTTCTTT. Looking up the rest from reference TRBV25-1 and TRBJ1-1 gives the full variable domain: EADIYQTPRYLVIGTGKKITLECSQTMGHDKMYWYQQDPGMELHLIHYSYGVNSTEKGDLSSESTVSRIRTEHFPLTLESARPSHTSQYLCASSEVGRGGATEAFFGQGTRLTVV.

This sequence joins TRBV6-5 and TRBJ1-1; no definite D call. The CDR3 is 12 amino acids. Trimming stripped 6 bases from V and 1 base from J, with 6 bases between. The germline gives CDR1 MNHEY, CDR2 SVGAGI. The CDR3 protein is CASRRPNTEAFF. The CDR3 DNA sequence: TGTGCCAGCAGGCGGCCGAACACTGAAGCTTTCTTT.

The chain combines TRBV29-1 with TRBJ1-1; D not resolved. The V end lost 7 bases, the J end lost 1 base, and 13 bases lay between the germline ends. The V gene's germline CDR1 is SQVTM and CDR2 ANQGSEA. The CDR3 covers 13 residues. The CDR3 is CSAGISENTEAFF. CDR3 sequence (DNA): TGCAGCGCTGGAATATCGGAGAACACTGAAGCTTTCTTT.

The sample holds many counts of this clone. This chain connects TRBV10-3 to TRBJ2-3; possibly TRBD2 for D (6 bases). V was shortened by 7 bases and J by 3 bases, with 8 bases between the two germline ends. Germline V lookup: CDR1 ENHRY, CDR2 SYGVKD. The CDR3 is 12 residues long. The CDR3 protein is CAITAGTDTQYF. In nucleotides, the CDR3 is TGTGCCATCACGGCGGGGACAGATACGCAGTATTTT.

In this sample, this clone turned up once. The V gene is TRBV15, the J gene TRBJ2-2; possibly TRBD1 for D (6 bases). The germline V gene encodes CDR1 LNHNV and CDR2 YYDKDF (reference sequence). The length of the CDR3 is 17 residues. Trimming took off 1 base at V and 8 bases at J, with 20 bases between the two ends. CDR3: CATSRGRAGTKLGELFF. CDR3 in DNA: TGTGCCACCAGCAGAGGTCGGGCCGGGACAAAGCTTGGGGAGCTGTTTTTT.

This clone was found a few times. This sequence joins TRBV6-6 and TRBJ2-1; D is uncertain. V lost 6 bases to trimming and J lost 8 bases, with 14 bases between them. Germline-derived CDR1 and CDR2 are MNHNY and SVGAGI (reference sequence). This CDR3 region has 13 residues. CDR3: CASRPRIEDEQFF. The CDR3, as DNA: TGTGCCAGCAGACCACGTATAGAGGATGAGCAGTTCTTC.

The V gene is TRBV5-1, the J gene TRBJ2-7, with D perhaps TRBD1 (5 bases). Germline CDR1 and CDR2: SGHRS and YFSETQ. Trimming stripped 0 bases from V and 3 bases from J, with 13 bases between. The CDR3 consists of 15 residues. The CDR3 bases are TGCGCCAGCAGCTTGGGACAGCCTTCGAGCTACGAGCAGTACTTC. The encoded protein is CASSLGQPSSYEQYF.

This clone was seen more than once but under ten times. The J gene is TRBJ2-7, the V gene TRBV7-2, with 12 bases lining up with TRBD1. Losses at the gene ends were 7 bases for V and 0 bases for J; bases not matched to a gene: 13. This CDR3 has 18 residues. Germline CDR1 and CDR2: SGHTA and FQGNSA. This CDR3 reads CASTKGQGATFLSYEQYF. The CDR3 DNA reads TGTGCCAGCACTAAGGGACAGGGGGCAACTTTCCTCTCCTACGAGCAGTACTTC.